The source of this TCR beta chain is a study of cytomegalovirus exposure and HLA in healthy donors. General study results and limits: CMV antigen specificity of a few CMV-associated chains was confirmed in vitro.

PCR amplification relied on 60 Vbeta primers (plus 13 Jbeta primers). Some clones are missing from TCRdb's copy, which holds only in-frame ones; the method was immunoSEQ multiplex PCR. The profile shows 150,000 to 200,000 clones, more than 75% of them singletons. As concerns this clone: Antigen specificity is unknown.

Material for sequencing was PBMCs. The TCR originated in a male donor in good health and CMV-seropositive.

The CDR3 DNA follows: TGTGCCAGCAGTACCTCCGGGACTGCCCCAGATACGCAGTATTTT. Translation gives CASSTSGTAPDTQYF. V is TRBV28 and J is TRBJ2-3, with a possible D match to TRBD2 (6 bases). The ends were cut back, 5 bases at V and 4 bases at J, with 16 bases in the middle. The germline V gene encodes CDR1 MDHEN and CDR2 SYDVKM. This CDR3 region has 15 residues.